This T cell receptor (beta chain) came from a study of T cell responses to AZD1222 COVID-19 vaccine. Points from the study as a whole: As reported, nearly half of all spike-specific TCRs target variant regions that are unmutated. At baseline, just a handful of AZD1222 recipients tested seropositive.

About this clone: Its specificity is not known.

TCRdb's table, derived via immunoSEQ multiplex PCR, lists solely in-frame clones and lacks some. The table records 58,000 or so clones, about 88% of them present only once. Trimming removed 4 bases from V and 8 bases from J, with 11 bases in between. The CDR3 has 13 amino acids. The germline V gene has CDR1 LGHDT and CDR2 YNNKEL (reference sequence). The sequence derives from an adult who received the AZD1222 COVID-19 vaccine. Sample: peripheral blood, taken 28 days after the second AZD1222 dose. The chain couples TRBV3-1 (or the pseudogene TRBV3-2) to TRBJ1-4; weak D call: TRBD1 (5 bases). This chain's CDR3 is CASSRKGEEKLFF. For the CDR3, the DNA is TGTGCCAGCAGCCGAAAAGGGGAAGAAAAACTGTTTTTT.